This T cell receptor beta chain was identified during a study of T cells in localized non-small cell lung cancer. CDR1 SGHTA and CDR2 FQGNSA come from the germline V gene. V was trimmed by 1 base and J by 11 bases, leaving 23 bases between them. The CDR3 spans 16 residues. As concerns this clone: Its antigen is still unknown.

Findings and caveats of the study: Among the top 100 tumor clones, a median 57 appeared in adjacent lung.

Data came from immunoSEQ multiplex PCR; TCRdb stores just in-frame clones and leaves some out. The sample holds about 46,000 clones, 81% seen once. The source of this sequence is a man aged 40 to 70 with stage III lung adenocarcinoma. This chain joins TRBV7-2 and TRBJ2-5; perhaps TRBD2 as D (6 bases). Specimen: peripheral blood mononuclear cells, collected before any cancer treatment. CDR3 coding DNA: TGTGCCAGCAGCTTAGACGGGGGAATGGGGCGAATCAAGCAGTACTTC. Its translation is CASSLDGGMGRIKQYF.